Following are 20 T cell receptor beta chains from one sample sequenced in a study of T cells in Graves' hyperthyroidism and ophthalmopathy. Amplification of TCR beta CDR3 regions was performed using RNA transcripts as template. When the TCR CDR3 underwent first-round RT-PCR, the HTBI primer set was used. One entry per CDR3 protein, called by TCRdb with MiXCR from the multiplex PCR reads. The data show hundreds of thousands of distinct CDR3 sequences, roughly 45% seen once. The sample taken for sequencing was peripheral blood or thyroid tissue (not recorded which). Every receptor here comes from an adult man with Graves' disease, either hyperthyroidism or ophthalmopathy (not recorded which).

The chain couples TRBV6-1 to TRBJ1-6; 9 positions match TRBD1. The CDR3 is made up of 18 amino acids. J gave up 10 bases and V 7 bases, and 20 bases lay outside the gene matches. Per germline, CDR1 MNHNS and CDR2 SASEGT. CDR3 in DNA: TGTGCCAGCACCCCTTCATCCGGGACAGGGATGTACCTGTCACCCCTCCACTTT. Protein: CASTPSSGTGMYLSPLHF.

The rearrangement links TRBV5-6 to TRBJ2-7, with TRBD2 matching over 10 bases. Germline V gene lookup returns CDR1 SGHDT and CDR2 YYEEEE. The CDR3 loop spans 16 amino acids. V lost 4 bases to trimming and J lost 3 bases; unmatched junction nucleotides: 10. The CDR3 region has the DNA TGTGCCAGCAGCCCCTTAGCGGGAGGAGTGGACTACGAGCAGTACTTC. Protein sequence: CASSPLAGGVDYEQYF.

This clonotype was observed once. The junction departs from germline at one end; a sequencing error may be responsible. V usage is TRBV24-1 and J usage is TRBJ2-7; D is ambiguous. Germline V CDR1 and CDR2: KGHDR, SFDVKD. The CDR3 extends over 8 amino acids. The CDR3, as DNA: TGTGCCACCACGGAGCGGTACTTC. Its translation: CATTERYF.

The chain carries TRBV25-1 and TRBJ1-4, with a possible D match to TRBD1 (6 bases). Between the trimmed V and J ends, which lost 10 bases and 0 bases, there was a span of 9 bases. There are 13 residues in the CDR3. CDR1 is MGHDK and CDR2 is SYGVNS in the germline V gene. The CDR3 DNA follows: TGTGCCAACCCAGGGGCAACTAATGAAAAACTGTTTTTT. Amino acid sequence: CANPGATNEKLFF.

The chain combines TRBV10-3 with TRBJ2-5, with D possibly matching TRBD2 (5 bases). Germline V CDR1 and CDR2: ENHRY, SYGVKD. The CDR3 runs 13 residues. The V end lost 10 bases, the J end lost 5 bases, and 17 bases lay between the germline ends. CDR3 coding DNA: TGTGCCACCGGAGAAGGGAGCCCGGAGACCCAGTACTTC. Amino acids: CATGEGSPETQYF.

A note on this clonotype: Possible read error: a much larger clone is one base away. This chain links TRBV15 with TRBJ1-1, with TRBD1 matching over 8 bases. The CDR3 is 15 amino acids. From germline, CDR1 is LNHNV and CDR2 YYDKDF (reference sequence). CDR3 in amino acids: CATGRPDRARTGAFF. In nucleotides, the CDR3 is TGTGCCACCGGCAGACCGGACAGGGCCAGAACCGGGGCTTTCTTT.

The gene calls are TRBV6-1 and TRBJ1-5, with 9 bases aligning to TRBD1. Germline-derived CDR1 and CDR2 are MNHNS and SASEGT. The CDR3 has 14 amino acids. The V and J ends lost 2 bases and 12 bases, in that order; junction bases with no gene match: 8. The CDR3 loop is CASSEYRGRVGQHF. The CDR3 nucleotides are TGTGCCAGCAGTGAATACAGGGGGCGCGTGGGCCAGCATTTT.

This clonotype turned up a few times. The chain combines TRBV29-1 with TRBJ2-7; D remains ambiguous. V was cut by 4 bases and J by 3 bases, with 16 bases left in between. The germline gives CDR1 SQVTM, CDR2 ANQGSEA. This CDR3 spans 14 amino acids. CDR3 protein: CSVAGVRSGYEQYF. The CDR3 nucleotides read TGCAGCGTTGCAGGAGTCCGGTCAGGCTACGAGCAGTACTTC.

As concerns this clonotype: At one end the junction does not follow the germline gene, possibly because of a read error. The J gene is TRBJ2-7, the V gene TRBV7-9; D remains ambiguous. The CDR3 is 15 residues long. Germline lookup yields CDR1 SEHNR and CDR2 FQNEAQ (reference sequence). The CDR3 region has the DNA TGTGCCAACAGCTTAGTATTCGGGCTCAGCTACGAGCAGTACTTC. This sequence encodes CANSLVFGLSYEQYF.

The gene calls are TRBV12-3 or TRBV12-4 and TRBJ2-7, with TRBD1 matching over 9 bases. J lost 3 bases, V lost 7 bases, and 10 bases had no gene match. This CDR3 spans 15 amino acids. The CDR3, as DNA: TGTGCCAGCAACATGGGACAGGGAGTAAACTACGAGCAGTACTTC. Its translation: CASNMGQGVNYEQYF.

This chain uses TRBV20-1 with TRBJ1-1; maybe TRBD1 (5 bases). CDR3 length equals 13 residues. Looked up from germline, CDR1 is DFQATT and CDR2 is SNEGSKA (reference sequence). Trimming took off 2 bases at V and 4 bases at J, with 11 bases between the two ends. The CDR3 protein is CSARFRDRTEAFF. For the CDR3, the DNA is TGCAGTGCTAGATTCAGGGACCGCACTGAAGCTTTCTTT.

This clonotype was seen only a few times. J is TRBJ2-5 and V is TRBV7-9; TRBD2 agrees at 12 bases. V shed 5 bases, J shed 0 bases, and the junction held 7 bases outside the gene matches. CDR1 and CDR2 (germline): SEHNR, FQNEAQ (reference sequence). The CDR3 extends over 17 amino acids. The CDR3: CASSPTSGGLYQETQYF. The CDR3 DNA reads as TGTGCCAGCAGCCCCACTAGCGGGGGGCTGTACCAAGAGACCCAGTACTTC. Complete variable domain (other parts from reference TRBV7-9 and TRBJ2-5): DTGVSQNPRHKITKRGQNVTFRCDPISEHNRLYWYRQTLGQGPEFLTYFQNEAQLEKSRLLSDRFSAERPKGSFSTLEIQRTEQGDSAMYLCASSPTSGGLYQETQYFGPGTRLLVL.

This clonotype showed up many times. The chain is built from TRBV24-1 and TRBJ1-2, with unresolved D. The germline V gene encodes CDR1 KGHDR and CDR2 SFDVKD. Deletions cut 0 bases from V and 5 bases from J, with 6 bases between. The CDR3 runs to 13 residues. CDR3 sequence: CATSDLAGYGYTF. DNA for the CDR3: TGTGCCACCAGTGATTTGGCCGGTTATGGCTACACCTTC.

This clonotype showed up many times. The chain uses TRBV2 and TRBJ1-1; 9 nucleotides match TRBD1. Unmatched junction bases numbered 6, after V lost 6 bases and J lost 1 base. Germline V gene lookup returns CDR1 SNHLY and CDR2 FYNNEI. The CDR3 extends over 15 amino acids. The CDR3 DNA is TGTGCCAGCAGACGGGACAGGGTACAGAACACTGAAGCTTTCTTT. Protein product: CASRRDRVQNTEAFF.

This clonotype was observed a handful of times. The chain is built from TRBV29-1 and TRBJ1-1, with 8 positions matching TRBD1. The CDR3 length is 12 residues. Germline V gives CDR1 SQVTM, CDR2 ANQGSEA. V was pared by 6 bases and J by 6 bases, with 6 bases of the junction left unmatched. In DNA form, the CDR3 reads TGCAGCGTCGGGACAGGCGCCGCTGAAGCTTTCTTT. This translates into CSVGTGAAEAFF.

The sample holds one count of this clonotype. The chain recombines TRBV6-5 with TRBJ1-5, with 7 bases aligning to TRBD1. From germline, CDR1 is MNHEY and CDR2 SVGAGI. The CDR3 extends over 16 amino acids. The V segment lost 7 bases and the J segment 3 bases; nucleotides outside the gene matches: 12. The CDR3 DNA is TGTGCCAGCACCAAACCGGCCAGGGGGTTCAATCAGCCCCAGCATTTT. This translates into CASTKPARGFNQPQHF.

The table lists this clonotype with many counts. V usage is TRBV7-8 and J usage is TRBJ2-7; 14 bases match TRBD2. CDR1 and CDR2 (germline): SGHVS, FQNEAQ. The CDR3 extends over 16 amino acids. Germline trimming cut 0 bases from V and 7 bases from J; bases unmatched to any gene: 5. The CDR3 spells CASSLAKTSGGVEQYF. In nucleotides, the CDR3 is TGTGCCAGCAGCTTAGCAAAGACTAGCGGGGGGGTTGAGCAGTACTTC.

The genes are TRBV20-1 and TRBJ1-1; D not resolved. The germline V and J ends were trimmed by 7 bases and 1 base, with 13 bases remaining between them. Per the germline V gene, CDR1 is DFQATT and CDR2 is SNEGSKA (reference sequence). The CDR3 length is 13 residues. The CDR3 here is CSVHSRGNTEAFF. The CDR3 coding sequence is TGCAGTGTTCACTCCCGGGGGAACACTGAAGCTTTCTTT.

The rearrangement joins TRBV4-1 to TRBJ1-1; TRBD1 aligns across 10 bases. V gave up 8 bases and J gave up 3 bases; unmatched junction bases: 6. The V gene's germline CDR1 is MGHRA and CDR2 YSYEKL. The CDR3 runs 14 residues. CDR3 protein: CASVQGQGHTEAFF. The CDR3 DNA is TGCGCCAGCGTCCAGGGACAGGGGCACACTGAAGCTTTCTTT.

The CDR3 reads CSAAGTSGRQTQYF. CDR3 DNA: TGCAGCGCTGCTGGGACTAGCGGGAGACAGACCCAGTACTTC. The chain couples TRBV29-1 to TRBJ2-5; 14 bases fit TRBD2. Germline CDR1 is SQVTM and CDR2 is ANQGSEA. This CDR3 region has 14 residues. V dropped 7 bases and J dropped 6; count of bases not matched to a gene: 7.